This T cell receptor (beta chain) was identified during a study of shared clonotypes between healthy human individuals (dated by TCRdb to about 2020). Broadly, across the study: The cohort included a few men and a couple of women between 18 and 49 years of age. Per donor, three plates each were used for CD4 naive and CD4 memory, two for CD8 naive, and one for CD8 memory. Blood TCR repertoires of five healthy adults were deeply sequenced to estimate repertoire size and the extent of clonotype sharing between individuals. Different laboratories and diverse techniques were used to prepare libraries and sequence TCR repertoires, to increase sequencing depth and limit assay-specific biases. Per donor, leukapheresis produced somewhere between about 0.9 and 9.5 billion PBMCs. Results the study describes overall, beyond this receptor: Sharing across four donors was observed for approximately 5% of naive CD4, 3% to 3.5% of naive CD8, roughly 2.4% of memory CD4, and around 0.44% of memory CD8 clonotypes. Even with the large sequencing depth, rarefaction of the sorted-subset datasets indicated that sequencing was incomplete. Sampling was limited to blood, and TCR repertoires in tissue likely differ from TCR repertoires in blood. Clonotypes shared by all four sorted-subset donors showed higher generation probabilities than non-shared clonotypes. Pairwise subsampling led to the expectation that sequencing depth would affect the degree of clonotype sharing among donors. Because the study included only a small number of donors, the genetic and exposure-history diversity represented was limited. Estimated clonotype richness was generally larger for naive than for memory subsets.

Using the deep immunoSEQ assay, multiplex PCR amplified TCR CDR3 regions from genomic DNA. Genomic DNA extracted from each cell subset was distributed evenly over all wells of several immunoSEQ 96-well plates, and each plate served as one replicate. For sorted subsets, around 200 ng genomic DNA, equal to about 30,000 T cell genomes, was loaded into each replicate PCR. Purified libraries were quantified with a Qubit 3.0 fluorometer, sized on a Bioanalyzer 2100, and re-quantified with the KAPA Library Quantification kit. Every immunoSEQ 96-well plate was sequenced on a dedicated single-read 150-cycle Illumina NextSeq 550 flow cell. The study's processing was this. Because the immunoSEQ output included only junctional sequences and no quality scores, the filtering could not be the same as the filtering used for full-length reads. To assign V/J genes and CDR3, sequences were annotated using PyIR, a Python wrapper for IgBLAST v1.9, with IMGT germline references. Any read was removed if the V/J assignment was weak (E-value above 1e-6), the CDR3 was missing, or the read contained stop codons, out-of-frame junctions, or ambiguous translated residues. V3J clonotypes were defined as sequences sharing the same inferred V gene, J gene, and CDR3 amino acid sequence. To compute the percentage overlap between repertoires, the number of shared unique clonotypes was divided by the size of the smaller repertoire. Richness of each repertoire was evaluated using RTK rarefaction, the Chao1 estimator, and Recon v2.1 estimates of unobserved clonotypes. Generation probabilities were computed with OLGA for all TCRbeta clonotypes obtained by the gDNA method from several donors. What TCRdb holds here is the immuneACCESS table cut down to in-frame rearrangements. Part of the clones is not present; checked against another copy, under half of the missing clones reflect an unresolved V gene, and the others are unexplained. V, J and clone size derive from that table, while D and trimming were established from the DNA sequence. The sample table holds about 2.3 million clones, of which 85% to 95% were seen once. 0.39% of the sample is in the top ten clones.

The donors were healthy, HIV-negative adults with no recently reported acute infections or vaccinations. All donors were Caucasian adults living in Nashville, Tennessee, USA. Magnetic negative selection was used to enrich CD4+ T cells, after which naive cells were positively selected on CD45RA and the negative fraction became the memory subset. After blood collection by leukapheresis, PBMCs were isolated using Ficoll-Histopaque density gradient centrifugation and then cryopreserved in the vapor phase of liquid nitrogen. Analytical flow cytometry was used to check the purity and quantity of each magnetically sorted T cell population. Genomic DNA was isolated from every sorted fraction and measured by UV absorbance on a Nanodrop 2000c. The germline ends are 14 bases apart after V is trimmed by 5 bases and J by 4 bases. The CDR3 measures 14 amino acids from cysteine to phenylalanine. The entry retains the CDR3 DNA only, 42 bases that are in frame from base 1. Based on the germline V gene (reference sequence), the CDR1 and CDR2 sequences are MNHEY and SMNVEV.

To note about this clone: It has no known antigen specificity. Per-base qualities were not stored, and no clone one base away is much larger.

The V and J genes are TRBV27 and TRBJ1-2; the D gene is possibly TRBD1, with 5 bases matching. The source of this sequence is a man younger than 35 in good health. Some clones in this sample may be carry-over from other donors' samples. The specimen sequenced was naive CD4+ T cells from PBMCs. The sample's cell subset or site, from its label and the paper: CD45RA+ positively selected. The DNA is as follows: TGTGCCAGCAGTCCCTCCGGGGGATCCTATGGCTACACCTTC. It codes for CASSPSGGSYGYTF.